A selection of T cell receptor beta chains follows, all from one sample in a study of OX40 agonist ivuxolimab in advanced cancers. Using immunoSEQ multiplex PCR, the repertoire was profiled, and TCRdb retains in-frame clones only, with some absent. The sample consists of about 110,000 clones, 90% of them appearing once. The sequencing here drew on CD4+ or CD8+ T cells sorted from blood, taken in a trial of the OX40 agonist ivuxolimab. Every receptor here comes from an adult with an advanced solid tumor such as melanoma, head and neck, liver or kidney cancer. CDR3s include the opening cysteine and the closing phenylalanine or tryptophan. The order of the fields is V gene, CDR3 length, clone size, J gene, CDR3 protein. Clone size is stated in some rows and not others, as once, few, many or a class when expanded.

V gene: TRBV30; CDR3 length: 14; clone size: -; J gene: TRBJ2-2; CDR3 protein: CAWTGTTNTGELFF
V gene: TRBV7-9; CDR3 length: 12; clone size: -; J gene: TRBJ2-3; CDR3 protein: CASRRQGGTQYF
V gene: TRBV11-2; CDR3 length: 14; clone size: once; J gene: TRBJ1-1; CDR3 protein: CASSYLQGNTEAFF
V gene: TRBV28; CDR3 length: 12; clone size: -; J gene: TRBJ1-1; CDR3 protein: CASSLQNTEAFF
V gene: TRBV18; CDR3 length: 14; clone size: once; J gene: TRBJ2-7; CDR3 protein: CASSLQGGGDEQYF
V gene: TRBV28; CDR3 length: 12; clone size: -; J gene: TRBJ2-7; CDR3 protein: CASSLVAVEQYF
V gene: TRBV6-5; CDR3 length: 15; clone size: -; J gene: TRBJ2-7; CDR3 protein: CASSHTGTGVYEQYF
V gene: TRBV6-5; CDR3 length: 15; clone size: -; J gene: TRBJ2-6; CDR3 protein: CASSWGRPGANVLTF
V gene: TRBV9; CDR3 length: 15; clone size: -; J gene: TRBJ1-4; CDR3 protein: CASSSVPQGTEKLFF
V gene: TRBV6-9; CDR3 length: 14; clone size: -; J gene: TRBJ1-6; CDR3 protein: CASSSGDRTSPLHF
V gene: TRBV19; CDR3 length: 15; clone size: -; J gene: TRBJ1-4; CDR3 protein: CASMKGAASNEKLFF